This TCR beta chain is drawn from a study of cytomegalovirus exposure and HLA in healthy donors listed by TCRdb under 2017. Looking at the study overall: According to a later analysis, the roughly 120 validation repertoires were produced on the same platform as the 666 repertoires of the first cohort. The study aimed to test whether cataloging public T cell receptors could reveal signatures of past pathogen exposure. Along with the approximately 600-subject first cohort, a separate validation cohort of over a hundred different subjects was used. The study combined high-throughput TCR immunosequencing, statistical association of individual TCRs with disease status, and machine learning to predict cytomegalovirus infection status. What the work shows at the level of the full study, not this receptor alone: A later analysis lacked HLA typing for the validation cohort, so it scored co-occurrence in that cohort across all 110 or so repertoires. The authors suggested that the approach could potentially be generalized to other disease states and immunological phenotypes. In a later analysis, TCRs clustered in the first cohort were found to also tend to co-occur in the roughly 130 validation repertoires, with 85% to 95% of cluster scores above 0. A total of 150 or so TCR beta chains were listed by the study as associated with cytomegalovirus. A few of the identified cytomegalovirus-associated TCR beta chains were confirmed in vitro to be specific for cytomegalovirus antigens. In both the original and validation cohorts, the classifier was reported to diagnose cytomegalovirus status with high specificity and sensitivity. While some public TCRs were present in many individuals, most TCR sequences turned up only very rarely across donors.

Donors formed part of the validation cohort, which comprised some 120 subjects and was distinct from the first cohort of under 850 subjects. Libraries were constructed by the immunoSEQ multiplex PCR assay. Under the source paper's analysis protocol: A statistical classification framework was developed to diagnose cytomegalovirus status using the catalog of TCR beta chain sequences. The immuneACCESS repertoire file appears here via TCRdb, limited to in-frame rearrangements. These files lack a portion of the clones; in checked studies, under half of the deficit traces to unresolved V genes, and the cause of the others is not known. That table gives V, J and clone size, and the DNA gave D and trimming. The sample data list some 180,000 clones, and approximately 86% of these were observed just once. The leading ten clones occupy approximately 7.7% of the sample. The junction shows trimming of 5 bases on V and 0 bases on J, plus 11 bases between the germline ends. Counted from cysteine to phenylalanine, this CDR3 has 14 amino acids. Kept here is only the CDR3 DNA, which spans 42 bases and is read in frame from base 1. CDR1 and CDR2 (LNHDA, SQIVND) derive from the germline V gene (reference sequence).

As regards this clone: The target of this receptor is not known. Base qualities were left out, and no much larger clone turns up one base away.

The sequence joins TRBV19 to TRBJ2-7; TRBD1 might be the D gene, on 5 matching bases. This TCR was recovered from a young man in good health and CMV-seropositive. The sample taken for sequencing was PBMCs. In nucleotide form, the sequence is TGTGCCAGTAGTCCCGAACAGGACTCCTACGAGCAGTACTTC. Translated, it gives CASSPEQDSYEQYF.